The 8 T cell receptor beta chains below come from one sample, sequenced in a study of blood T cell repertoires in COVID-19. Sequencing used immunoSEQ multiplex PCR; TCRdb keeps in-frame clones, though not all of them. This sample carries approximately 330,000 clones, about nine tenths of them seen once, and the ten largest clones take roughly 9.9%. What was sequenced was peripheral blood. These receptor sequences come from a man aged 30 to 39 with COVID-19, enrolled during active disease.

Turning to this clone: The same CDR3 also results from other DNA sequences found in this sample. The chain has TRBV28 and TRBJ2-1, with D perhaps matching TRBD2 (6 bases). The CDR3 totals 16 residues. Deletions cut 1 base from V and 4 bases from J, with 14 bases between. The V gene's germline CDR1 is MDHEN and CDR2 SYDVKM. CDR3 coding DNA: TGTGCCAGCAGTTTATTGGGGGGTGGCAGTTACAATGAGCAGTTCTTC. This sequence encodes CASSLLGGGSYNEQFF.

The chain carries TRBV27 and TRBJ1-1; no definite D call. Germline V lookup: CDR1 MNHEY, CDR2 SMNVEV (reference sequence). V gave up 5 bases and J gave up 6 bases, with 16 bases separating them. The CDR3 spans 14 residues. The CDR3 DNA follows: TGTGCCAGCAGTACCAGAGGTCCTACATCTGAAGCTTTCTTT. Encoded protein: CASSTRGPTSEAFF.

This clone was seen only a few times. The chain employs TRBV6-6 and TRBJ1-2; 8 bases agree with TRBD1. The V segment lost 0 bases and the J segment 8 bases; nucleotides outside the gene matches: 5. The CDR3 spans 14 residues. Germline V gene data show CDR1 as MNHNY and CDR2 as SVGAGI (reference sequence). DNA for the CDR3: TGTGCCAGCAGTTACTCTGGACAGGGTTTAGGCTACACCTTC. Translated, it gives CASSYSGQGLGYTF.

This chain joins TRBV7-2 and TRBJ1-5, with 7 bases that match TRBD1. This CDR3 has 16 amino acids. J gave up 6 bases and V 1 base, and 9 bases lay outside the gene matches. Germline V lookup: CDR1 SGHTA, CDR2 FQGNSA. The CDR3 DNA reads TGTGCCAGCAGCTTAGGGGGTTGGCAGGGGGTTCAGCCCCAGCATTTT. Amino acids: CASSLGGWQGVQPQHF.

The chain joins TRBV6-5 to TRBJ1-2; tentatively, D is TRBD1 (6 bases). The CDR3 totals 15 residues. Germline V gene sequence: CDR1 MNHEY, CDR2 SVGAGI. Deletions cut 2 bases from V and 8 bases from J, with 18 bases between. The CDR3 DNA reads as TGTGCCAGCAGTTACAGCTCAGGGGTAGTTAAAGGCTACACCTTC. Translated, it gives CASSYSSGVVKGYTF.

This chain joins TRBV11-2 and TRBJ1-6, with TRBD1 identical over 7 bases. The CDR3 is made up of 14 amino acids. The germline V gene encodes CDR1 SGHAT and CDR2 FQNNGV. V shed 1 base, J shed 9 bases, and the junction held 3 bases outside the gene matches. In DNA form, the CDR3 reads TGTGCCAGCAGCTTAGCCAGGGGGACTTCACCCCTCCACTTT. Translated: CASSLARGTSPLHF.

The V call is TRBV7-9, the J call TRBJ2-6; TRBD1 aligns across 7 bases. The germline V gene encodes CDR1 SEHNR and CDR2 FQNEAQ (reference sequence). This CDR3 is 19 amino acids long. V was clipped by 6 bases and J by 0 bases; unmatched bases: 14. CDR3 sequence (DNA): TGTGCCAGCAGTCAAATCCGGACAGGCGTAGTCTCTGGGGCCAACGTCCTGACTTTC. This codes for CASSQIRTGVVSGANVLTF.

J is TRBJ2-7 and V is TRBV18, with D uncertain. Trimming removed 0 bases from V and 3 bases from J, with 12 bases in between. Per the germline V gene, CDR1 is KGHSH and CDR2 is LQKENI. The CDR3 extends over 15 amino acids. DNA of the CDR3: TGTGCCAGCTCACCACCGTCTCTACAGAACTACGAGCAGTACTTC. It encodes CASSPPSLQNYEQYF.